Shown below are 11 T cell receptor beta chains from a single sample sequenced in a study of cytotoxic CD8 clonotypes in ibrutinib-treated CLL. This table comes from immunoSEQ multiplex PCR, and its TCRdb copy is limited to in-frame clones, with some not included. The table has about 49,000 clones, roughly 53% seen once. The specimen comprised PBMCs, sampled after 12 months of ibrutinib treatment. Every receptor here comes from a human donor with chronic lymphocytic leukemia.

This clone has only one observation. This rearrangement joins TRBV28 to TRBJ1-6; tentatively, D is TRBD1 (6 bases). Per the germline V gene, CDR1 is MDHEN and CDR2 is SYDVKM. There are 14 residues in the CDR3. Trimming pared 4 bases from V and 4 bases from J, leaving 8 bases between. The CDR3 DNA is TGTGCCAGCAGTTGGGGGCAGTATAATTCACCCCTCCACTTT. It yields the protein CASSWGQYNSPLHF.

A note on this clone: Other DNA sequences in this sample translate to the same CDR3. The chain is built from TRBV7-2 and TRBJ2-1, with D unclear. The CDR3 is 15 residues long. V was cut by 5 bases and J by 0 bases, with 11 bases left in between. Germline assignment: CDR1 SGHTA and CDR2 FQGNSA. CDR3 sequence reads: CASSLALSSYNEQFF. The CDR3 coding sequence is TGTGCCAGCAGCCTCGCGCTGAGCTCCTACAATGAGCAGTTCTTC.

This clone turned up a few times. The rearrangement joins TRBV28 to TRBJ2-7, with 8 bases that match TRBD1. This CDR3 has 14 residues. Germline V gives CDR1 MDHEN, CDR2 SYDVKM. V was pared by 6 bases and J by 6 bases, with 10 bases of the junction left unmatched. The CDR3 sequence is CASSLRGHKFEQYF. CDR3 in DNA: TGTGCCAGCAGCCTCAGGGGGCACAAGTTCGAGCAGTACTTC.

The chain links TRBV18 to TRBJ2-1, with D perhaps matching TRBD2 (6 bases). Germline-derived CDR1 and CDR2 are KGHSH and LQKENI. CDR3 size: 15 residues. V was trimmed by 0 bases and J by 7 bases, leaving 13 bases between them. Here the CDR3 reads CASSPPGLGSNEQFF. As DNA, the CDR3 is TGTGCCAGCTCACCACCGGGACTGGGTTCGAATGAGCAGTTCTTC.

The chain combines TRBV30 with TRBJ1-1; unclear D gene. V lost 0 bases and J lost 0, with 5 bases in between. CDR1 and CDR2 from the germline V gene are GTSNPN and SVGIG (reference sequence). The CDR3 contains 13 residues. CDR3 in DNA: TGTGCCTGGAGTGTAGGGATGAACACTGAAGCTTTCTTT. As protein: CAWSVGMNTEAFF.

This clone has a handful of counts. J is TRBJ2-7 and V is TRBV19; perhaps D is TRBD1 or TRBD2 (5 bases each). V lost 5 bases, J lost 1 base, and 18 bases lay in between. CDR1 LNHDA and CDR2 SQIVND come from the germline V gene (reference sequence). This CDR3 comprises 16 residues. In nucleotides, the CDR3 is TGTGCCAGTAGTCGTGCTTATGGGGGAAAGTCCTACGAGCAGTACTTC. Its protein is CASSRAYGGKSYEQYF. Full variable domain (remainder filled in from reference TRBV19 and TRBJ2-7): DGGITQSPKYLFRKEGQNVTLSCEQNLNHDAMYWYRQDPGQGLRLIYYSQIVNDFQKGDIAEGYSVSREKKESFPLTVTSAQKNPTAFYLCASSRAYGGKSYEQYFGPGTRLTVT.

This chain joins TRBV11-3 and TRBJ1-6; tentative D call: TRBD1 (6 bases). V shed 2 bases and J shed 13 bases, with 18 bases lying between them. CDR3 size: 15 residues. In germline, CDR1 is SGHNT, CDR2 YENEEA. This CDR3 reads CASSLSEGGKDPLHF. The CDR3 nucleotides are TGTGCCAGCAGCTTATCAGAGGGGGGAAAGGATCCCCTCCACTTT.

The CDR3 coding sequence is TGTGCCATCAGTTCGGGACTAGCGGGAGGGTACAATGAGCAGTTCTTC. Its translation: CAISSGLAGGYNEQFF. The genes are TRBV10-3 and TRBJ2-1, with 16 positions matching TRBD2. CDR3 length equals 16 residues. Germline V CDR1 and CDR2: ENHRY, SYGVKD. J gave up 4 bases and V 5 bases, and 2 bases lay outside the gene matches.

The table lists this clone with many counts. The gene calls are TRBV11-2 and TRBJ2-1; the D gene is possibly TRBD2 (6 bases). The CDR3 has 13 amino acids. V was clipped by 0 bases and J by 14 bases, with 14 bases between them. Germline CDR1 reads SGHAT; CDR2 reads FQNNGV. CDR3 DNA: TGTGCCAGCAGCTTAGATGAGGGAGGCGGTAAGTTCTTC. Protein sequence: CASSLDEGGGKFF.

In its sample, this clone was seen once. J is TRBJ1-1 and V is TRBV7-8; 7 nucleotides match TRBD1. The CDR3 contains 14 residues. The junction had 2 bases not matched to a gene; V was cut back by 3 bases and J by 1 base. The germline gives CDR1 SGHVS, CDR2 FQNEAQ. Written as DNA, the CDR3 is TGTGCCAGCAGCTTCAGGACAGGGAACACTGAAGCTTTCTTT. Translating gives CASSFRTGNTEAFF.

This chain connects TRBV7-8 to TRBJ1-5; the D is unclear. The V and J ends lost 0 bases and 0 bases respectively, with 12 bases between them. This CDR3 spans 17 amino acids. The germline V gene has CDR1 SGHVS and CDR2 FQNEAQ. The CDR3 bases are TGTGCCAGCAGCTTAGCAGGGAGGAAACATAGCAATCAGCCCCAGCATTTT. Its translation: CASSLAGRKHSNQPQHF.